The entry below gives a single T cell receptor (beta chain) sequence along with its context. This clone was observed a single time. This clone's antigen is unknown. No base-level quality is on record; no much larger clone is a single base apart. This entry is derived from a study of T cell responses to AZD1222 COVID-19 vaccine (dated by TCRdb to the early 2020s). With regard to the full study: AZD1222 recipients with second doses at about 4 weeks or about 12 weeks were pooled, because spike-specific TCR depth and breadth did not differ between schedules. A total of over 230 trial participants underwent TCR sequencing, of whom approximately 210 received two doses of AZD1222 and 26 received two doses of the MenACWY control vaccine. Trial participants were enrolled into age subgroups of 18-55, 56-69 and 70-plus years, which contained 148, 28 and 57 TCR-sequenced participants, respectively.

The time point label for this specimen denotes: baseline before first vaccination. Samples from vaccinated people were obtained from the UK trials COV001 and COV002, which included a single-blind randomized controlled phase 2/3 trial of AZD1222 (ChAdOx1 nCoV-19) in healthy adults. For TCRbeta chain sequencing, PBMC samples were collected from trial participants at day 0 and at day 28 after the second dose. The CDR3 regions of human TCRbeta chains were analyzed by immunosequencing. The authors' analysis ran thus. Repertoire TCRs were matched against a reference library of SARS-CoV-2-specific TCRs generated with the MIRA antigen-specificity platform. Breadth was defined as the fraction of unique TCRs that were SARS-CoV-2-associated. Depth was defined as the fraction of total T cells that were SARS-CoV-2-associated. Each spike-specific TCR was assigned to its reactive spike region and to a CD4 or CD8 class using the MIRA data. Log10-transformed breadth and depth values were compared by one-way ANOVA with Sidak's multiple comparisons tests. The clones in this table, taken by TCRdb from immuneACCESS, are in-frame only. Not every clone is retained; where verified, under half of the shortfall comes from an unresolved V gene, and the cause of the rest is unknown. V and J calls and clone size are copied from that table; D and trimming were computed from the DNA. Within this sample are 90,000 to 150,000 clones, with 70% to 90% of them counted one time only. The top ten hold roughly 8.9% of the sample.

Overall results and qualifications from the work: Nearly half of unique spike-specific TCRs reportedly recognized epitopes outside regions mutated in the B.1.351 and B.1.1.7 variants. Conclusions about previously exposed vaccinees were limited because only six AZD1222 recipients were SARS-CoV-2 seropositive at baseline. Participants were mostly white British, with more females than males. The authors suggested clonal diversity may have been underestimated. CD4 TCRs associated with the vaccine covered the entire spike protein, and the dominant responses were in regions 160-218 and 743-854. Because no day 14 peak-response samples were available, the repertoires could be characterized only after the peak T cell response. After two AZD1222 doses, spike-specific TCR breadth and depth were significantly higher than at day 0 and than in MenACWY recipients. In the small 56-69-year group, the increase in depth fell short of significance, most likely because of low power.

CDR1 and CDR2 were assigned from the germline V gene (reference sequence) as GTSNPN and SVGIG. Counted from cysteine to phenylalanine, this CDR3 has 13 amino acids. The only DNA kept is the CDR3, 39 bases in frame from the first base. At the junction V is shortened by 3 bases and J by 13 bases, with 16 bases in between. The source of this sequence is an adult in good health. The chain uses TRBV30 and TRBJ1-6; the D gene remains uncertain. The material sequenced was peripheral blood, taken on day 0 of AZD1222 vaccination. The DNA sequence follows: TGTGCCTGGAGGGCCGGGCAGCCGAAGCCCCTCCACTTT. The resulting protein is CAWRAGQPKPLHF.